A single T cell receptor (beta chain) is shown here with its context. What this receptor recognizes is not known. No much larger clone exists at a distance of one base, and base qualities are not known. The data derive from a study of blood T cell repertoires in COVID-19 (dated by TCRdb to about 2020). Study-wide context: Samples covering the acute and convalescent phases of COVID-19 were provided by collaborators in the United States, Italy and Spain. The material from the prospective study consisted of cDNA or gDNA derived from T cells, B-cell-depleted T cells, or PBMCs. Deeply sampled blood TCRbeta repertoires from subjects exposed to, actively infected with, or recovered from COVID-19 were included in the dataset. The repertoires were released in a freely available public database intended as a resource for research on the immune response to SARS-CoV-2. Samples came from the ongoing ImmuneRACE study (first 160 participants) plus 1,254 subjects from 6 global collaborators. Nearly every sample came with metadata listing a de-identified subject ID, COVID-19 status, age in years and sex. Where available, HLA class I and class II types were obtained from metadata supplied by the sample provider rather than from assay-based typing.

What the study reported, not specific to this receptor: The amount of clinical and demographic metadata varied by source and participant and was provided uncurated.

From the cysteine up to the phenylalanine, the CDR3 has a length of 14 residues. The kept DNA is CDR3 alone, 42 bases in frame from the first base. From V the trimming removes 5 bases and from J it removes 0 bases, while the gene matches leave 4 bases of the junction unaccounted for. Looking up the germline V gene (reference sequence) yields CDR1 GTSNPN and CDR2 SVGIG. Whole blood was collected in K2EDTA tubes by collaborating institutions according to the institutions' own protocols. For TCRbeta analysis, collaborator samples were shipped as frozen whole blood, as isolated PBMCs, or as DNA extracted from either sample type. The immunoSEQ Assay, a bias-controlled multiplex PCR, was used to amplify TCRbeta CDR3 regions from genomic DNA. The authors processed their data as follows. The number of nucleated cells in each sample was estimated from the amplification of reference gene primers within the assay. To quantify the absolute abundance of each unique TCRbeta CDR3 rearrangement, sequence reads were collapsed and filtered. Productive Simpson clonality was computed per sample as the square root of Simpson's diversity index over productive rearrangements. Here the immuneACCESS table is served through TCRdb, limited to in-frame sequences with V and J called. Missing clones are a known gap in these copies; in checked studies unresolved V genes cover under half, and the rest lacks a known reason. D and trimming were read from the DNA, whereas the V and J calls and clone size are those reported in that table. In all, the sample holds fewer than 110,000 clones, and approximately 89% of those were seen once. The top ten constitute under 20% of the sample.

The sample comprised peripheral blood. The origin of this receptor is an elderly woman in a cohort sampled during active COVID-19. The chain is encoded by TRBV30 joined to TRBJ1-3, and 7 junctional nucleotides match TRBD1. Read as DNA, the sequence is TGTGCCTGGGAGACAGGGCTCTCTGGAAACACCATATATTTT. Translation gives CAWETGLSGNTIYF.